The clone carrying this T cell receptor beta chain occurred a few times. No current or lifetime mood disorder and depressive symptom score of 5 or less defined controls. Excluded: major illness, comorbidity, regular medication, drug use, over 100 g alcohol weekly. Each donor gave about 30 ml of EDTA blood. Magnetic negative selection enriched CD4+ T cells from thawed PBMCs. The data were taken from a study of untreated major depressive disorder. Some clones are missing from TCRdb's copy, which holds only in-frame ones; the method was immunoSEQ multiplex PCR. The data contain tens of thousands of clones, nearly 90% of them singletons. This sequence was found in a woman in her 40s in good health. The specimen sequenced was CD4+ T cells from PBMCs.

The chain's CDR3 is CSAQNGGTADTQYF. CDR3 sequence (DNA): TGCAGCGCTCAAAATGGGGGGACGGCGGATACGCAGTATTTT. The chain carries TRBV29-1 and TRBJ2-3; TRBD2 might be the D (6 bases). The V end lost 7 bases, the J end lost 6 bases, and 20 bases lay between the germline ends. The CDR3 length is 14 residues. CDR1 and CDR2 (germline): SQVTM, ANQGSEA.